Listed here are 18 T cell receptor beta chains from one sample, sequenced in a study of T cells in localized non-small cell lung cancer. The data were produced by immunoSEQ multiplex PCR, yet TCRdb's version contains in-frame clones alone and is incomplete. The sample contains under 1,200 clones, about 35% of which appear only once. This sample comprised normal lung tissue next to the tumor, obtained before any cancer treatment. The origin of the receptors is a woman aged 40-70 years with stage II squamous cell lung carcinoma.

There are a few counts of this clone. The chain carries TRBV9 and TRBJ2-1, with D maybe TRBD2 (6 bases). The CDR3 loop spans 15 amino acids. Trimming cost V 0 bases and J 5 bases, with 12 bases left between them. The V gene's germline CDR1 is SGDLS and CDR2 YYNGEE. The CDR3 nucleotides are TGTGCCAGCAGCGTAGTTAGCGGCGGAAACAATGAGCAGTTCTTC. This translates into CASSVVSGGNNEQFF.

This clone appeared a few times. The V call is TRBV4-1, the J call TRBJ1-1; 8 bases match TRBD1. Germline assignment: CDR1 MGHRA and CDR2 YSYEKL. V was pared by 4 bases and J by 1 base, with 11 bases of the junction left unmatched. The CDR3 length is 17 residues. The CDR3 loop reads CASSPPETGGKNTEAFF. Here the CDR3 DNA reads TGCGCCAGCAGCCCCCCGGAAACAGGGGGGAAGAACACTGAAGCTTTCTTT.

V is TRBV19 and J is TRBJ2-7, with D maybe TRBD2 (7 bases). Germline CDR1 reads LNHDA; CDR2 reads SQIVND (reference sequence). Trimming left V 11 bases short and J 2 bases short, with 25 bases between. The CDR3 has 16 amino acids. CDR3 sequence: CAPTGGARLAAYEQYF. The CDR3 nucleotides are TGTGCCCCAACTGGGGGGGCGCGACTAGCAGCCTACGAGCAGTACTTC.

The table lists this clone with a few counts. V gene TRBV19 combines with J gene TRBJ2-3; D may be TRBD1 (5 bases). CDR3 size: 11 residues. The V end lost 6 bases, the J end lost 5 bases, and 6 bases lay between the germline ends. CDR1 and CDR2 from the germline V gene are LNHDA and SQIVND (reference sequence). The DNA of the CDR3 is TGTGCCAGTAGCAGGGAAGATACGCAGTATTTT. Protein sequence: CASSREDTQYF.

The J gene is TRBJ1-4, the V gene TRBV28; the D gene is possibly TRBD1 (5 bases). The CDR3 covers 15 residues. The V gene's germline CDR1 is MDHEN and CDR2 SYDVKM. Trimming took 2 bases from V and 0 from J, leaving 7 bases between them. The CDR3 nucleotides are TGTGCCAGCAGTTTAGGGACCGCAACTAATGAAAAACTGTTTTTT. This codes for CASSLGTATNEKLFF.

The sample holds a few counts of this clone. CDR3 loop: CASSERRTSGRAYEQYF. The DNA of the CDR3 is TGTGCCAGCAGTGAGAGGCGGACTAGCGGGAGGGCCTACGAGCAGTACTTC. V gene TRBV9 combines with J gene TRBJ2-7; 15 bases match TRBD2. Germline lookup yields CDR1 SGDLS and CDR2 YYNGEE. V lost 5 bases, J lost 2 bases, and 8 bases stayed unmatched. The CDR3 runs 17 residues.

The sample holds a few counts of this clone. J is TRBJ2-7 and V is TRBV28; TRBD1 or TRBD2 may be the D gene (5 bases each). The V end lost 2 bases, the J end lost 4 bases, and 12 bases lay between the germline ends. Germline loops: CDR1 MDHEN, CDR2 SYDVKM. This CDR3 has 14 amino acids. DNA for the CDR3: TGTGCCAGCAGTTTAAGTGGGGGACGGTACGAGCAGTACTTC. Residues: CASSLSGGRYEQYF.

As regards this clone: This same CDR3 is encoded by further DNA sequences in the sample. DNA for the CDR3: TGCAGCGTTGAGGTCGGGACAGGCACTGAAGCTTTCTTT. Its protein is CSVEVGTGTEAFF. V gene TRBV29-1 combines with J gene TRBJ1-1, with 8 bases fitting TRBD1. Germline loops: CDR1 SQVTM, CDR2 ANQGSEA. The CDR3 is 13 amino acids. V was pared by 3 bases and J by 4 bases, with 4 bases of the junction left unmatched.

This clone was picked up a small number of times. As DNA, the CDR3 is TGTGCCACCAGCAGGGGTCGTAGCAATCAGCCCCAGCATTTT. Translated, it gives CATSRGRSNQPQHF. The chain is built from TRBV15 and TRBJ1-5, with D uncertain. The germline V gene has CDR1 LNHNV and CDR2 YYDKDF (reference sequence). V lost 3 bases, J lost 0 bases, and 6 bases lay in between. The CDR3 length is 14 residues.

The rearrangement uses TRBV28 and TRBJ2-1; TRBD1 matches 10 bases. The V gene end was trimmed by 2 bases and the J gene end by 4 bases; junction bases not matched to a gene: 8. Germline V gives CDR1 MDHEN, CDR2 SYDVKM. CDR3 length: 17 amino acids. In nucleotides, the CDR3 is TGTGCCAGCAGTTTACGACAGGGGGCTGGGAGGTACAATGAGCAGTTCTTC. It yields the protein CASSLRQGAGRYNEQFF.

This clone was observed a few times. The chain employs TRBV28 and TRBJ2-7, with 7 nucleotides matching TRBD2. J gave up 2 bases and V 3 bases, and 13 bases lay outside the gene matches. In germline, CDR1 is MDHEN, CDR2 SYDVKM. The CDR3 totals 17 residues. Here the CDR3 reads CASSFPSLASGTYEQYF. DNA for the CDR3: TGTGCCAGCAGTTTCCCCTCCCTAGCTAGCGGAACCTACGAGCAGTACTTC.

This clone showed up just a few times. This chain links TRBV6-8 with TRBJ2-3; D is perhaps TRBD1 (6 bases). Trimming stripped 10 bases from V and 4 bases from J, with 15 bases between. The CDR3 totals 13 residues. In germline, CDR1 is MNHGY, CDR2 SAAAGT. CDR3 residues: CAIRGEGADTQYF. CDR3 bases: TGTGCCATCAGGGGTGAGGGTGCAGATACGCAGTATTTT.

This clone was recorded once. The chain couples TRBV28 to TRBJ1-3; tentative D call: TRBD1 (5 bases). V gave up 5 bases and J gave up 3 bases, with 14 bases separating them. This CDR3 region has 15 residues. The germline V gene has CDR1 MDHEN and CDR2 SYDVKM. This chain's CDR3 is CASSLGAGYGNTIYF. The CDR3 region has the DNA TGTGCCAGCAGTCTAGGGGCAGGATATGGAAACACCATATATTTT.

This clone has just a few counts. The chain has TRBV9 and TRBJ2-3; 9 nucleotides agree with TRBD2. J lost 6 bases, V lost 3 bases, and 11 bases had no gene match. Germline values: CDR1 SGDLS, CDR2 YYNGEE. CDR3 length: 16 amino acids. The CDR3 protein is CASSALGREGPDTQYF. The CDR3 nucleotides are TGTGCCAGCAGCGCCCTCGGGCGGGAGGGCCCGGATACGCAGTATTTT.

The J gene is TRBJ1-3, the V gene TRBV19; D is undetermined. Germline-derived CDR1 and CDR2 are LNHDA and SQIVND (reference sequence). This CDR3 comprises 14 residues. Trimming shortened V by 7 bases and J by 0 bases, and 10 bases separated the two germline ends. In DNA, the CDR3 is TGTGCCAGTACGACGGGGAGCTCTGGAAACACCATATATTTT. Translating it yields CASTTGSSGNTIYF.

The V and J genes are TRBV28 and TRBJ2-5; D is undetermined. CDR1 and CDR2 from the germline V gene are MDHEN and SYDVKM. The CDR3 is 13 residues long. V was pared by 2 bases and J by 0 bases, with 4 bases between. The CDR3 sequence is CASSLGYQETQYF. The DNA of the CDR3 is TGTGCCAGCAGTTTAGGGTACCAAGAGACCCAGTACTTC.

This chain uses TRBV19 with TRBJ2-2; a possible D gene is TRBD1 (6 bases). CDR3 length equals 16 residues. Germline V gene sequence: CDR1 LNHDA, CDR2 SQIVND (reference sequence). The V gene lost 3 bases and the J gene lost 1 base, with 12 bases spanning the gap. The CDR3: CASSIWGRKNTGELFF. In nucleotides, the CDR3 is TGTGCCAGTAGTATTTGGGGGCGAAAGAACACCGGGGAGCTGTTTTTT.

The chain has TRBV11-3 and TRBJ1-4; no definite D call. The germline CDR1 and CDR2 sequences are SGHNT and YENEEA. Deletions cut 0 bases from V and 4 bases from J, with 6 bases between. This CDR3 is built from 14 residues. This chain's CDR3 is CASSLDRRNEKLFF. The CDR3 nucleotides read TGTGCCAGCAGCTTAGACAGGCGTAATGAAAAACTGTTTTTT.